This T cell receptor (beta chain) is from a study of T cell responses to AZD1222 COVID-19 vaccine. The germline CDR1 and CDR2 sequences are LGHDT and YNNKEL (reference sequence). Deletions cut 0 bases from V and 4 bases from J, with 6 bases between. This CDR3 is built from 13 residues. Whole-study results and caveats: Following two doses of AZD1222, Spike-specific TCR breadth and depth rose. The study reported that nearly half of spike-specific TCRs target unmutated variant regions.

In the case of this clone: The antigen remains unidentified.

Profiling relied on immunoSEQ multiplex PCR, and the TCRdb table lists in-frame clones only, not all of them. The sample has about 54,000 clones; around 89% are singletons. The rearrangement links TRBV3-1 (or the pseudogene TRBV3-2) to TRBJ1-1; D is possibly TRBD1 (5 bases). Sequencing was performed on peripheral blood, taken 28 days after the second AZD1222 dose. This receptor was taken from an adult who received the AZD1222 COVID-19 vaccine. CDR3 coding DNA: TGTGCCAGCAGCCAAGAAAGGGGCACTGAAGCTTTCTTT. Residues: CASSQERGTEAFF.